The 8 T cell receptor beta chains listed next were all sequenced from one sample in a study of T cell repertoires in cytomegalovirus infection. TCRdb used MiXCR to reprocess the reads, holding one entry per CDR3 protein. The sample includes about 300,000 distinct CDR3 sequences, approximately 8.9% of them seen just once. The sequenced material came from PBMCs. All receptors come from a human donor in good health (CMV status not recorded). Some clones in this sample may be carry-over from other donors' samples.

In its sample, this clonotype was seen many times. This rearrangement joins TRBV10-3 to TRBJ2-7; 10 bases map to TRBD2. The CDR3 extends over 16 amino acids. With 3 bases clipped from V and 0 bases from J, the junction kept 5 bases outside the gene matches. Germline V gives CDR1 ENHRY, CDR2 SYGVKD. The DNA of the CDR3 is TGTGCCATCAGTGACGCTAGCGGGGGCCGCTCCTACGAGCAGTACTTC. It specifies CAISDASGGRSYEQYF.

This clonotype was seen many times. The DNA for the CDR3 is TGTGCCAGCAGTACGCAGGGGGCGTCCAATCAGCCCCAGCATTTT. This encodes CASSTQGASNQPQHF. The chain recombines TRBV6-1 with TRBJ1-5; 8 positions match TRBD1. CDR3 size: 15 residues. CDR1 is MNHNS, CDR2 SASEGT, per germline. V lost 5 bases, J lost 3 bases, and 6 bases stayed unmatched.

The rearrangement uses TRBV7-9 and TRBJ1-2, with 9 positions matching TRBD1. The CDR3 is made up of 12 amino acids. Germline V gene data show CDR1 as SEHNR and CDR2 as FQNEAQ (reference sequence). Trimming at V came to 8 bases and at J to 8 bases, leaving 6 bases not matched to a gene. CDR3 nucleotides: TGTGCCAGCGAGGGACAGGGACACGGCTACACCTTC. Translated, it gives CASEGQGHGYTF.

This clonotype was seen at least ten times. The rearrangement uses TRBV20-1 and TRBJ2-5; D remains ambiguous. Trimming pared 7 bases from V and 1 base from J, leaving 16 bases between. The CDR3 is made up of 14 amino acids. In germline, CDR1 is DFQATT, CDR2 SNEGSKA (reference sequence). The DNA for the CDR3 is TGCAGTGTCCCCCTAACGTGGATCCAAGAGACCCAGTACTTC. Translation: CSVPLTWIQETQYF.

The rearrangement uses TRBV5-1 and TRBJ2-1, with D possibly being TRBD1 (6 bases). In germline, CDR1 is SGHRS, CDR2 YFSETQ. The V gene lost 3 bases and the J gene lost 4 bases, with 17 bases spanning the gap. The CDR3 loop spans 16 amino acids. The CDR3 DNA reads TGCGCCAGCAGCTCGAGGACAGTGGGTTCGTACAATGAGCAGTTCTTC. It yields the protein CASSSRTVGSYNEQFF.

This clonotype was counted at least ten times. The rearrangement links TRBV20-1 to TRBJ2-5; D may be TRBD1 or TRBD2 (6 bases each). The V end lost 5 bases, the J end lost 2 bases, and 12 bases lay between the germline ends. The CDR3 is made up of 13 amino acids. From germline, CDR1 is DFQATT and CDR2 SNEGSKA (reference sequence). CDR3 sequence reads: CSARGGGQETQYF. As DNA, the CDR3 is TGCAGTGCTCGAGGGGGAGGTCAAGAGACCCAGTACTTC.

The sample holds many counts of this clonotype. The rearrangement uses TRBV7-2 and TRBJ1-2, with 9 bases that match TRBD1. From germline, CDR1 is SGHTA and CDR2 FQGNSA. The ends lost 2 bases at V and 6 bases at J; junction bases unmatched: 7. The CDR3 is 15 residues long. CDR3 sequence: CASSLLQGARDGYTF. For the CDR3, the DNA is TGTGCCAGCAGCTTACTACAGGGGGCGCGGGATGGCTACACCTTC.

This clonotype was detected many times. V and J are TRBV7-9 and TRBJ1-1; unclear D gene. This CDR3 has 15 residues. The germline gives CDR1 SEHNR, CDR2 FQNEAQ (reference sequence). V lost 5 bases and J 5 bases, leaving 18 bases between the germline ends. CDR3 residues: CASSGRNFLGTEAFF. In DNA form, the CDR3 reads TGTGCCAGCAGCGGCCGGAACTTCCTAGGGACTGAAGCTTTCTTT.